These 8 T cell receptor beta chains share one sample of origin, sequenced in a study of blood T cell repertoires in COVID-19. Clones were sequenced by immunoSEQ multiplex PCR, and TCRdb holds only the in-frame ones, with some missing. The top ten hold less than 1.5% of the sample, which has around 400,000 clones, roughly 88% seen once. Sequencing used PBMCs or T cells enriched from blood (not recorded which). The receptors were gathered from a woman aged 18-30 years who had been exposed to COVID-19.

J is TRBJ2-7 and V is TRBV2; 8 bases map to TRBD1. Germline V lookup: CDR1 SNHLY, CDR2 FYNNEI. This CDR3 has 15 amino acids. V lost 6 bases, J lost 4 bases, and 11 bases stayed unmatched. The CDR3: CASSSGTGGVYEQYF. The DNA for the CDR3 is TGTGCCAGCAGCTCTGGAACAGGGGGAGTGTACGAGCAGTACTTC.

This chain uses TRBV28 with TRBJ1-2; possibly TRBD1 for D (5 bases). CDR1 MDHEN and CDR2 SYDVKM come from the germline V gene. Trimming took 5 bases from V and 9 from J, leaving 22 bases between them. This CDR3 spans 15 amino acids. CDR3 coding DNA: TGTGCCAGCAGTACGCGGGGGGTTGTTCCCAATCGCTACACCTTC. It yields the protein CASSTRGVVPNRYTF.

The chain combines TRBV7-3 with TRBJ1-2, with D uncertain. Germline V CDR1 and CDR2: SGHTA, FQGTGA. The V end was cut by 1 base, the J end by 11 bases, with 8 bases between. CDR3 length equals 11 residues. The DNA for the CDR3 is TGTGCCAGCAGCTTAATGGCTCAATACACCTTC. Protein: CASSLMAQYTF.

The chain recombines TRBV9 with TRBJ2-3, with 7 bases identical to TRBD2. V shed 0 bases, J shed 3 bases, and the junction held 4 bases outside the gene matches. Germline CDR1 is SGDLS and CDR2 is YYNGEE. The CDR3 sequence is 15 residues long. CDR3: CASSVDPGGTDTQYF. CDR3 DNA sequence: TGTGCCAGCAGCGTAGACCCGGGGGGAACAGATACGCAGTATTTT.

The V call is TRBV9, the J call TRBJ1-6; no firm D call. V was shortened by 3 bases and J by 8 bases, with 9 bases between the two germline ends. The germline CDR1 and CDR2 sequences are SGDLS and YYNGEE. The CDR3 is 13 amino acids. The CDR3 here is CASSATIDSPLHF. The CDR3 bases are TGTGCCAGCAGCGCCACCATAGATTCACCCCTCCACTTT.

The V and J genes are TRBV24-1 and TRBJ2-1, with 12 bases that match TRBD2. The V gene end was trimmed by 4 bases and the J gene end by 1 base; junction bases not matched to a gene: 10. This CDR3 has 19 residues. Germline lookup yields CDR1 KGHDR and CDR2 SFDVKD. CDR3 sequence (DNA): TGTGCCACCAGTGACTCGACCCAGACTAGCGGGGGATCCTACAATGAGCAGTTCTTC. Encoded protein: CATSDSTQTSGGSYNEQFF.

This rearrangement joins TRBV9 to TRBJ2-1; 7 bases are a match to TRBD2. Looked up from germline, CDR1 is SGDLS and CDR2 is YYNGEE. V lost 0 bases, J lost 4 bases, and 10 bases stayed unmatched. This CDR3 is built from 17 residues. This CDR3 reads CASSVALLAGEYNEQFF. The CDR3 DNA sequence: TGTGCCAGCAGCGTAGCTCTATTGGCGGGAGAATACAATGAGCAGTTCTTC.

The J gene is TRBJ2-7, the V gene TRBV4-3; D remains ambiguous. With 1 base removed from V and 4 bases from J, the gap between germline ends came to 8 bases. The length of the CDR3 is 13 residues. Germline-derived CDR1 and CDR2 are LGHNA and YSLEER. The chain's CDR3 is CASSQGPPYEQYF. In DNA, the CDR3 is TGCGCCAGCAGCCAAGGGCCCCCTTACGAGCAGTACTTC.